Below are 18 T cell receptor beta chains sequenced from a single sample in a study of T-cell memory formation after mild COVID-19. TCRdb fed the 5' RACE reads into MiXCR, producing one record per CDR3 protein. The table records a few hundred thousand distinct CDR3 sequences, about 20% of them present only once. The specimen was PBMCs or a T cell subset sorted from them (not recorded which). These receptors all stem from a man aged 18 to 35 who had mild COVID-19 (a few samples of this study predate the infection). Cell type and time point are not known.

The rearrangement links TRBV19 to TRBJ2-7; 9 nucleotides align to TRBD2. The CDR3 runs 18 residues. CDR1 LNHDA and CDR2 SQIVND come from the germline V gene (reference sequence). The V and J ends lost 3 bases and 4 bases, in that order; junction bases with no gene match: 16. CDR3 sequence (DNA): TGTGCCAGTAGTATCCGCGAGAGAAGCGGGAGGATCCTTTACGAGCAGTACTTC. Translated, it gives CASSIRERSGRILYEQYF.

The chain recombines TRBV5-4 with TRBJ2-5; the D gene could be TRBD1 or TRBD2 (5 bases each). Trimming took 4 bases from V and 5 from J, leaving 15 bases between them. Per the germline V gene, CDR1 is SGHNT and CDR2 is YYREEE (reference sequence). This CDR3 is built from 14 residues. This CDR3 is CASSPRDQHETQYF. DNA for the CDR3: TGTGCCAGCAGCCCCCGGGACCAACACGAGACCCAGTACTTC.

The chain recombines TRBV18 with TRBJ1-1, with 9 nucleotides matching TRBD1. Per the germline V gene, CDR1 is KGHSH and CDR2 is LQKENI. V was clipped by 7 bases and J by 1 base; unmatched bases: 13. There are 17 residues in the CDR3. The CDR3 reads CASCVGTGWDTNTEAFF. DNA for the CDR3: TGTGCCAGCTGCGTGGGGACAGGGTGGGACACGAACACTGAAGCTTTCTTT.

The chain is built from TRBV2 and TRBJ2-5; a possible D gene is TRBD1 (6 bases). Looked up from germline, CDR1 is SNHLY and CDR2 is FYNNEI. The CDR3 length is 15 residues. V gave up 10 bases and J gave up 1 base, with 19 bases separating them. The CDR3 nucleotides read TGTGCCACGAAGAACAGGGCCCTCCTCCAAGAGACCCAGTACTTC. It codes for CATKNRALLQETQYF.

In this sample, this clonotype turned up a few times. The rearrangement joins TRBV5-1 to TRBJ2-5; 8 positions agree with TRBD1. The CDR3 is made up of 17 amino acids. V shed 4 bases and J 5 bases; nucleotides not matched to a gene: 16. CDR1 is SGHRS, CDR2 YFSETQ, per germline. CDR3 loop: CASSRAPANRGTETQYF. CDR3 bases: TGCGCCAGCAGCCGAGCCCCGGCGAACAGGGGGACGGAGACCCAGTACTTC.

This clonotype came up a few times. V and J are TRBV29-1 and TRBJ2-1; no firm D call. The CDR3 consists of 11 residues. The V end lost 4 bases, the J end lost 6 bases, and 7 bases lay between the germline ends. Germline V gene lookup returns CDR1 SQVTM and CDR2 ANQGSEA. CDR3 amino acids: CSVAQSNEQFF. The CDR3 DNA reads TGCAGCGTTGCACAGAGCAATGAGCAGTTCTTC.

This clonotype has more than one count but fewer than ten. The chain combines TRBV6-6 with TRBJ1-4, with a weak D call TRBD1 (6 bases). Germline-derived CDR1 and CDR2 are MNHNY and SVGAGI (reference sequence). V lost 6 bases to trimming and J lost 7 bases, with 12 bases between them. The CDR3 runs to 13 residues. The chain's CDR3 is CASRGAVSEKLFF. The CDR3 nucleotides read TGTGCCAGCAGGGGGGCAGTAAGTGAAAAACTGTTTTTT.

The chain uses TRBV28 and TRBJ1-2; D is unresolved. Germline CDR1 is MDHEN and CDR2 is SYDVKM. This CDR3 comprises 12 residues. V was pared by 5 bases and J by 6 bases, with 10 bases between. The CDR3 DNA is TGTGCCAGCAGTGAAGAGGGTCATGGCTACACCTTC. It specifies CASSEEGHGYTF.

The chain employs TRBV5-1 and TRBJ2-7; unclear D gene. The CDR3 is 13 residues long. Germline V lookup: CDR1 SGHRS, CDR2 YFSETQ. V lost 0 bases and J 5 bases, leaving 9 bases between the germline ends. In DNA, the CDR3 is TGCGCCAGCAGCTTGGAAGGTTTGGACGAGCAGTACTTC. This translates into CASSLEGLDEQYF. Full variable domain (outside the CDR3, taken from reference TRBV5-1 and TRBJ2-7): KAGVTQTPRYLIKTRGQQVTLSCSPISGHRSVSWYQQTPGQGLQFLFEYFSETQRNKGNFPGRFSGRQFSNSRSEMNVSTLELGDSALYLCASSLEGLDEQYFGPGTRLTVT.

Turning to this clonotype: A single base separates this from a much larger clone, so it may be a read error. The V call is TRBV7-9, the J call TRBJ1-6, with no clear D. The V and J ends lost 9 bases and 7 bases respectively, with 19 bases between them. The germline CDR1 and CDR2 sequences are SEHNR and FQNEAQ (reference sequence). CDR3 length equals 15 residues. CDR3 residues: CARSPGLSGNSPLHF. In nucleotides, the CDR3 is TGTGCCAGAAGCCCTGGCTTGTCCGGGAATTCACCCCTCCACTTT.

J is TRBJ2-2 and V is TRBV7-9; no firm D call. The V gene lost 5 bases and the J gene lost 3 bases, with 10 bases spanning the gap. The CDR3 spans 14 residues. CDR1 and CDR2 (germline): SEHNR, FQNEAQ (reference sequence). CDR3 sequence: CASSPPADTGELFF. The CDR3 bases are TGTGCCAGCAGCCCGCCGGCAGACACCGGGGAGCTGTTTTTT.

The chain couples TRBV4-3 to TRBJ2-1; 7 bases fit TRBD1. The V gene end was trimmed by 6 bases and the J gene end by 2 bases; junction bases not matched to a gene: 7. The CDR3 runs to 15 residues. Germline V gene lookup returns CDR1 LGHNA and CDR2 YSLEER. The CDR3 DNA reads as TGCGCCAGCAGACCCGGGACAGCGACCTACAATGAGCAGTTCTTC. It encodes CASRPGTATYNEQFF.

This clonotype was seen only a few times. The chain combines TRBV10-3 with TRBJ2-3, with D uncertain. The V end lost 4 bases, the J end lost 3 bases, and 11 bases lay between the germline ends. CDR3 length: 14 residues. Germline CDR1 is ENHRY and CDR2 is SYGVKD. The DNA of the CDR3 is TGTGCCATCAGTGGACAAGTGACTACAGATACGCAGTATTTT. Its protein is CAISGQVTTDTQYF.

The genes are TRBV10-3 and TRBJ2-2, with TRBD2 identical over 7 bases. Germline-derived CDR1 and CDR2 are ENHRY and SYGVKD. The V and J ends lost 0 bases and 0 bases, in that order; junction bases with no gene match: 7. The length of the CDR3 is 18 residues. The DNA of the CDR3 is TGTGCCATCAGTGAGTCGTTAGGCGGGGGACCGAACACCGGGGAGCTGTTTTTT. Translation: CAISESLGGGPNTGELFF.

This rearrangement joins TRBV7-9 to TRBJ2-7; 10 bases are a match to TRBD1. The CDR3 loop spans 15 amino acids. Germline loops: CDR1 SEHNR, CDR2 FQNEAQ (reference sequence). V was pared by 5 bases and J by 5 bases, with 9 bases of the junction left unmatched. DNA of the CDR3: TGTGCCAGCAGCCCAGTAGGGACAGGGGCCCACGAGCAGTACTTC. Translating it yields CASSPVGTGAHEQYF.

In its sample, this clonotype was seen many times. The V gene is TRBV24-1, the J gene TRBJ2-7, with D perhaps TRBD1 (6 bases). Germline assignment: CDR1 KGHDR and CDR2 SFDVKD. The length of the CDR3 is 15 residues. V lost 4 bases, J lost 4 bases, and 16 bases lay in between. The CDR3 sequence: CATSDDQGNSYEQYV. The CDR3, as DNA: TGTGCCACCAGTGACGACCAGGGGAATTCGTACGAGCAGTACGTC.

This clonotype came up a few times. DNA of the CDR3: TGTGCCAGCAGCCAACCTGCGGATAGGGGCGAAAAACTGTTTTTT. Protein: CASSQPADRGEKLFF. The chain carries TRBV4-2 and TRBJ1-4; possible D gene TRBD1, 5 bases. CDR3 length: 15 residues. Germline CDR1 LGHNA, CDR2 YNFKEQ. V dropped 2 bases and J dropped 8 bases, with 15 bases sitting between them.

This clonotype occurred many times. The chain recombines TRBV5-1 with TRBJ2-3, with 7 nucleotides matching TRBD1. Germline V gene sequence: CDR1 SGHRS, CDR2 YFSETQ. This CDR3 spans 14 amino acids. V gave up 1 base and J gave up 3 bases; unmatched junction bases: 2. CDR3 in amino acids: CASSLQGETDTQYF. CDR3 DNA sequence: TGCGCCAGCAGCTTGCAGGGGGAGACAGATACGCAGTATTTT. Filled out from reference TRBV5-1 and TRBJ2-3, the complete variable domain reads KAGVTQTPRYLIKTRGQQVTLSCSPISGHRSVSWYQQTPGQGLQFLFEYFSETQRNKGNFPGRFSGRQFSNSRSEMNVSTLELGDSALYLCASSLQGETDTQYFGPGTRLTVL.